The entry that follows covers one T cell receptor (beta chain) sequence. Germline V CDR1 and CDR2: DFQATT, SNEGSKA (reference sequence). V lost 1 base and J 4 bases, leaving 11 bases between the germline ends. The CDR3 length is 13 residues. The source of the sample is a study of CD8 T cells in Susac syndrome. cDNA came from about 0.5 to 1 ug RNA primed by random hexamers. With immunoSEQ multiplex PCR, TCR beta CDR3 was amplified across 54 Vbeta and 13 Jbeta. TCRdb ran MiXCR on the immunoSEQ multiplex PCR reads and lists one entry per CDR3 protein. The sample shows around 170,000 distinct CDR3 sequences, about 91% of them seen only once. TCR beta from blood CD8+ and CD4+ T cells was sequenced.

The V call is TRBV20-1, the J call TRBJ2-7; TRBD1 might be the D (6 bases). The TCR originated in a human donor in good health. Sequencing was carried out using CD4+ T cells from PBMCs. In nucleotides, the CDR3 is TGCAGTGCTAGAGTCCCACAGGGTTACGAGCAGTACTTC. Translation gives CSARVPQGYEQYF.